This T cell receptor (beta chain) came from a study of shared clonotypes between healthy human individuals. Study context: Each donor had three CD4 naive, three CD4 memory, two CD8 naive and one CD8 memory plate.

This clone was seen ten or more times. Its antigen is as yet unknown. The sample contains more than one DNA sequence encoding this CDR3. Points from the study as a whole: Apart from blood, nothing was sampled; tissue repertoires likely differ. Rarefaction analysis demonstrated incomplete sorted-subset sequencing notwithstanding large depth.

Execution of the assay was at deep level. Generated by immunoSEQ multiplex PCR, the TCRdb table keeps only in-frame clones and is missing some. The sample yields roughly 1 million clones, about 76% seen once. V was cut by 6 bases and J by 0 bases, with 9 bases left in between. CDR1 MDHEN and CDR2 SYDVKM come from the germline V gene. This CDR3 spans 15 amino acids. The receptor was isolated from a man aged 18 to 29 in good health. The V gene is TRBV28, the J gene TRBJ1-6, with D unclear. Sequenced material: memory CD4+ T cells sorted from blood. Subset denoted: CD45RA-negative fraction. Here the CDR3 DNA reads TGTGCCAGCAGACCCTCTAGCTCCTATAATTCACCCCTCCACTTT. Amino acids: CASRPSSSYNSPLHF. The whole variable domain, remainder taken from reference TRBV28 and TRBJ1-6, is DVKVTQSSRYLVKRTGEKVFLECVQDMDHENMFWYRQDPGLGLRLIYFSYDVKMKEKGDIPEGYSVSREKKERFSLILESASTNQTSMYLCASRPSSSYNSPLHFGNGTRLTVT.